This entry features one TCR beta chain sequence. The antigen is undetermined. The source of the sample is a study of T cells after yellow fever vaccination. Across the whole study: Fractions containing few cells were prepared with SMART-Seq v4 Ultra Low Input.

The study, taken as a whole, reports: Reappearance after the booster was seen for most primary-vaccination clones, at about 95% CD4 and 75% to 90% CD8. Highly abundant clonotypes carried over from the bulk population could end up in FACS-sorted repertoires as contaminants. Though it reached lower strength, the secondary response hit its peak faster, day 5 versus 15.

TCRdb processed the 5' RACE reads anew with MiXCR; each CDR3 protein has one entry. Of a few hundred thousand distinct CDR3 sequences in the sample, 8.7% were seen once. The specimen comprised CD4+ T cells sorted from PBMCs, sampled 5 days after the yellow fever booster vaccination. The receptor was derived from a man younger than 35 who received the YFV17D yellow fever vaccine.

The CDR3 coding sequence is TGCGCCAGCAGCTGGGGGTCGGGCGATGAAAAACTGTTTTTT. This sequence encodes CASSWGSGDEKLFF. The rearrangement joins TRBV5-1 to TRBJ1-4; maybe TRBD1 (5 bases). Trimming took 3 bases from V and 6 from J, leaving 12 bases between them. The CDR3 spans 14 residues. The germline CDR1 and CDR2 sequences are SGHRS and YFSETQ.